One sample yielded the 20 T cell receptor beta chains listed below, sequenced in a study of human T cells and chemical hapten exposure. TCRdb processed the RACE reads anew with MiXCR; each CDR3 protein has one entry. The sample consists of 80,000 to 100,000 distinct CDR3 sequences, around 25% of them appearing once. The time point is: patch test 3, about 24 weeks after DPC sensitization. This sample's treatment: therapeutic diphenylcyclopropenone sensitization with weekly scalp DPC. Sequencing was performed on whole blood, taken in connection with sensitization to the hapten diphenylcyclopropenone (DPC). The receptors derive from a man aged 35-49 years with alopecia areata. Some clones in this sample may be carry-over from other donors' samples.

This clonotype was counted at least ten times. The V call is TRBV20-1, the J call TRBJ2-3; 10 nucleotides match TRBD2. CDR3 length equals 21 residues. Germline trimming cut 0 bases from V and 4 bases from J; bases unmatched to any gene: 22. Germline assignment: CDR1 DFQATT and CDR2 SNEGSKA (reference sequence). CDR3 sequence: CSARDRRGQQSGRAPPDTQYF. The CDR3 DNA follows: TGCAGTGCTAGAGATCGGAGGGGTCAGCAGAGCGGGAGGGCCCCGCCAGATACGCAGTATTTT.

A few counts support this clonotype. The chain employs TRBV7-2 and TRBJ1-5; TRBD1 might be the D (5 bases). The CDR3 is 16 residues long. Looked up from germline, CDR1 is SGHTA and CDR2 is FQGNSA. Trimming stripped 4 bases from V and 1 base from J, with 14 bases between. The CDR3 DNA sequence: TGTGCCAGCAGCTCCGAGGGACGGGGGAGCAATCAGCCCCAGCATTTT. Translated, it gives CASSSEGRGSNQPQHF.

The table lists this clonotype with a few counts. The V call is TRBV12-3 or TRBV12-4, the J call TRBJ2-1; TRBD2 is a possible D gene (6 bases). Trimming stripped 9 bases from V and 3 bases from J, with 9 bases between. The CDR3 is 12 residues long. The DNA of the CDR3 is TGTGCCAGTATGCGGGACTACAATGAGCAGTTCTTC. Translating it yields CASMRDYNEQFF.

In its sample, this clonotype was seen a few times. The chain combines TRBV12-3 or TRBV12-4 with TRBJ1-1, with 7 bases identical to TRBD1. This CDR3 comprises 15 residues. Losses at the gene ends were 5 bases for V and 6 bases for J; bases not matched to a gene: 12. CDR3 DNA sequence: TGTGCCAGCAGTCCCAGAAGGAGGACAGGCGCTGAAGCTTTCTTT. As protein: CASSPRRRTGAEAFF.

In the case of this clonotype: Given a much more abundant clone one base away, this may be a read error. The chain uses TRBV28 and TRBJ2-7; D ambiguous. This CDR3 contains 11 residues. Germline V lookup: CDR1 MDHEN, CDR2 SYDVKM. Trimming removed 4 bases from V and 0 bases from J, with 1 base in between. CDR3 coding DNA: TGTGCCAGCAGTTGCTCCTACGAGCAGTACTTC. It is translated as CASSCSYEQYF.

V is TRBV18 and J is TRBJ1-1; TRBD1 might be the D (5 bases). CDR1 and CDR2 from the germline V gene are KGHSH and LQKENI. Trimming took 1 base from V and 4 from J, leaving 10 bases between them. The CDR3 spans 14 residues. The CDR3 region is CASSPQGFGTEAFF. As DNA, the CDR3 is TGTGCCAGCTCACCACAGGGGTTTGGCACTGAAGCTTTCTTT.

This clonotype was counted a few times. The J gene is TRBJ1-3, the V gene TRBV10-3, with TRBD1 matching over 7 bases. The V gene's germline CDR1 is ENHRY and CDR2 SYGVKD. The J segment lost 8 bases and the V segment lost 10 bases, leaving 17 bases of the junction unmatched. The CDR3 extends over 15 amino acids. Written as DNA, the CDR3 is TGTGCCAGCAGCCTGGAGGGGGCAACTGAGTACACCATATATTTT. The encoded protein is CASSLEGATEYTIYF.

The chain has TRBV12-3 or TRBV12-4 and TRBJ2-5; D may be TRBD2 (5 bases). There are 12 residues in the CDR3. Trimming stripped 6 bases from V and 5 bases from J, with 10 bases between. The CDR3 sequence: CASSPSWETQYF. As DNA, the CDR3 is TGTGCCAGCAGCCCTAGCTGGGAGACCCAGTACTTC.

This clonotype was observed once. The gene calls are TRBV6-5 and TRBJ1-5; D is unclear. The ends were cut back, 2 bases at V and 7 bases at J, with 9 bases in the middle. Germline CDR1 is MNHEY and CDR2 is SVGAGI. CDR3 length: 13 amino acids. CDR3 protein: CASSYARAQPQHF. CDR3 bases: TGTGCCAGCAGTTACGCGAGGGCCCAGCCCCAGCATTTT.

This sequence joins TRBV6-6 and TRBJ2-7; D might be TRBD1 (6 bases). The CDR3 sequence is 12 residues long. The V gene's germline CDR1 is MNHNY and CDR2 SVGAGI (reference sequence). Trimming stripped 7 bases from V and 2 bases from J, with 9 bases between. The CDR3 protein is CASTGTPYEQYF. In DNA, the CDR3 is TGTGCCAGCACTGGGACACCCTACGAGCAGTACTTC.

V and J are TRBV5-1 and TRBJ1-6; D not resolved. Trimming pared 4 bases from V and 8 bases from J, leaving 13 bases between. CDR1 and CDR2 from the germline V gene are SGHRS and YFSETQ. The CDR3 extends over 14 amino acids. The CDR3 spells CASSKTDLHSPLHF. DNA for the CDR3: TGCGCCAGCAGCAAGACGGATCTACATTCACCCCTCCACTTT.

This clonotype has a handful of counts. Here the CDR3 DNA reads TGCGCCAGCAGCACCGGGGACAGGGCTAACACTGAAGCTTTCTTT. This encodes CASSTGDRANTEAFF. The chain joins TRBV5-1 to TRBJ1-1; 9 bases fit TRBD1. J gave up 2 bases and V 4 bases, and 6 bases lay outside the gene matches. This CDR3 contains 15 residues. Per the germline V gene, CDR1 is SGHRS and CDR2 is YFSETQ.

This clonotype was observed a few times. The V gene is TRBV6-5, the J gene TRBJ2-3; possibly TRBD2 for D (8 bases). With 5 bases removed from V and 1 base from J, the gap between germline ends came to 16 bases. Germline CDR1 reads MNHEY; CDR2 reads SVGAGI. This CDR3 comprises 16 residues. The CDR3 loop is CASSISGGGGTDTQYF. The CDR3, as DNA: TGTGCCAGCAGTATCTCGGGAGGGGGCGGCACAGATACGCAGTATTTT.

The table lists this clonotype with a few counts. This chain links TRBV20-1 with TRBJ1-5; TRBD1 might be the D (5 bases). Deletions cut 0 bases from V and 2 bases from J, with 5 bases between. CDR3 size: 13 residues. CDR1 and CDR2 (germline): DFQATT, SNEGSKA (reference sequence). Written as DNA, the CDR3 is TGCAGTGCTAGAGAAGGGGGCAATCAGCCCCAGCATTTT. Its protein product is CSAREGGNQPQHF.

There are a few counts of this clonotype. The chain recombines TRBV24-1 with TRBJ2-1; tentative D call: TRBD1 (6 bases). The V end lost 6 bases, the J end lost 9 bases, and 20 bases lay between the germline ends. The CDR3 has 15 amino acids. The germline CDR1 and CDR2 sequences are KGHDR and SFDVKD. CDR3 DNA: TGTGCCACCAGTTCCCGGGACAAGGTAGTGACTGAGCAGTTCTTC. This gives the protein CATSSRDKVVTEQFF.

This clonotype was observed many times. The V call is TRBV29-1, the J call TRBJ1-1; D is uncertain. The CDR3 has 14 amino acids. Trimming pared 5 bases from V and 2 bases from J, leaving 15 bases between. Germline values: CDR1 SQVTM, CDR2 ANQGSEA. The CDR3, as DNA: TGCAGCGTTCTCGCCACCGGATTCAACACTGAAGCTTTCTTT. Translated, it gives CSVLATGFNTEAFF.

This clonotype has ten or more counts. This chain links TRBV10-2 with TRBJ2-3; D remains unclear. The V end lost 4 bases, the J end lost 2 bases, and 4 bases lay between the germline ends. The CDR3 contains 12 residues. The germline CDR1 and CDR2 sequences are WSHSY and SAAADI. CDR3 loop: CASSATTDTQYF. CDR3 coding DNA: TGCGCCAGCAGTGCTACCACAGATACGCAGTATTTT.

This clonotype was found once. The chain has TRBV11-2 and TRBJ2-3; the D gene could be TRBD1 or TRBD2 (9 bases each). Germline values: CDR1 SGHAT, CDR2 FQNNGV. The V end was cut by 5 bases, the J end by 4 bases, with 25 bases between. The CDR3 extends over 18 amino acids. The CDR3 protein is CASSARQGGSGRADTQYF. CDR3 coding DNA: TGTGCCAGCAGCGCCCGACAGGGGGGTAGCGGGAGAGCAGATACGCAGTATTTT.

The CDR3 coding sequence is TGTGCCTGGGGGGATCGAGGGCCGGCTTTCTTT. It specifies CAWGDRGPAFF. This chain connects TRBV30 to TRBJ1-1, with no clear D. Between the trimmed V and J ends, which lost 5 bases and 11 bases, there was a span of 15 bases. The CDR3 length is 11 residues. Germline-derived CDR1 and CDR2 are GTSNPN and SVGIG (reference sequence). The entire variable domain, with the rest obtained from reference TRBV30 and TRBJ1-1, is as follows: SQTIHQWPATLVQPVGSPLSLECTVEGTSNPNLYWYRQAAGRGLQLLFYSVGIGQISSEVPQNLSASRPQDRQFILSSKKLLLSDSGFYLCAWGDRGPAFFGQGTRLTVV.

This clonotype was seen a few times. V and J are TRBV12-3 or TRBV12-4 and TRBJ1-2, with TRBD1 as a possible D gene (5 bases). Trimming shortened V by 3 bases and J by 7 bases, and 15 bases separated the two germline ends. CDR3 length: 14 amino acids. This CDR3 reads CASSFVRGAGGYTF. The DNA for the CDR3 is TGTGCCAGCAGTTTTGTTCGAGGGGCCGGTGGCTACACCTTC.